The 25 T cell receptor beta chains listed next were all sequenced from one sample in a study of post-analysis software for immune sequencing data. Regarding the study as a whole: TRBV5-6, TRBV5-1 and TRBV20-1 belonged to a set of a few TRBV segments that were more frequent in patients than controls.

No antigens are known for them. Researchers reported that TCR beta cDNA libraries carried unique molecular identifiers. TCRdb processed the PCR reads anew with MiXCR; each CDR3 protein has one entry. This sample has hundreds of thousands of distinct CDR3 sequences, with 55% to 60% found just once. Material for sequencing was blood. These receptors came from a girl aged 2 to 10 with multiple sclerosis.

This rearrangement joins TRBV5-5 to TRBJ2-1, with D unclear. The CDR3 is made up of 10 amino acids. CDR1 SGHKS and CDR2 YYEKEE come from the germline V gene (reference sequence). V was pared by 3 bases and J by 10 bases, with 5 bases between. In DNA, the CDR3 is TGTGCCAGCAGCTCCCGGGAGCAGTTCTTC. It is translated as CASSSREQFF.

The rearrangement joins TRBV6-6 to TRBJ2-1, with 9 bases lining up with TRBD2. This CDR3 contains 14 residues. The germline V gene has CDR1 MNHNY and CDR2 SVGAGI (reference sequence). The junction had 6 bases not matched to a gene; V was cut back by 11 bases and J by 1 base. Here the CDR3 reads CAAGGGASYNEQFF. CDR3 nucleotides: TGTGCCGCGGGAGGGGGCGCGTCCTACAATGAGCAGTTCTTC.

This clonotype appeared a few times. This chain connects TRBV6-5 to TRBJ2-3; maybe TRBD1 (5 bases). The germline gives CDR1 MNHEY, CDR2 SVGAGI. Trimming left V 7 bases short and J 4 bases short, with 15 bases between. There are 14 residues in the CDR3. As DNA, the CDR3 is TGTGCCAGCACCAAGGGGAAATGGTCAGATACGCAGTATTTT. Protein product: CASTKGKWSDTQYF.

The DNA of the CDR3 is TGTGCCAGCAGACGGACAGCCTCCTACGAGCAGTACTTC. Its protein is CASRRTASYEQYF. The chain employs TRBV6-6 and TRBJ2-7; possible D gene TRBD1, 6 bases. Germline assignment: CDR1 MNHNY and CDR2 SVGAGI (reference sequence). The CDR3 covers 13 residues. Deletions cut 6 bases from V and 0 bases from J, with 9 bases between.

The chain carries TRBV20-1 and TRBJ2-7; 7 nucleotides align to TRBD1. CDR1 DFQATT and CDR2 SNEGSKA come from the germline V gene (reference sequence). V dropped 5 bases and J dropped 0; count of bases not matched to a gene: 13. CDR3 length equals 16 residues. DNA of the CDR3: TGCAGTGCTCAAGGGGGCAGCCTCACCAGCTCCTACGAGCAGTACTTC. As protein: CSAQGGSLTSSYEQYF.

This sequence joins TRBV4-3 and TRBJ2-1, with TRBD2 matching over 10 bases. V was clipped by 0 bases and J by 1 base; unmatched bases: 9. Per germline, CDR1 LGHNA and CDR2 YSLEER. There are 19 residues in the CDR3. In nucleotides, the CDR3 is TGCGCCAGCAGCCAAGATCCCAGCGGGGGGGCTGGTTCCTACAATGAGCAGTTCTTC. Its translation: CASSQDPSGGAGSYNEQFF.

This clonotype was picked up a small number of times. The rearrangement joins TRBV2 to TRBJ1-2, with 7 nucleotides matching TRBD1. Germline V gene sequence: CDR1 SNHLY, CDR2 FYNNEI. The ends lost 6 bases at V and 7 bases at J; junction bases unmatched: 8. The CDR3 is 13 amino acids. CDR3: CASSEQGLGGYTF. In DNA, the CDR3 is TGTGCCAGCAGCGAACAGGGGCTGGGTGGCTACACCTTC.

This chain uses TRBV5-1 with TRBJ1-5, with D possibly being TRBD1 (5 bases). This CDR3 has 15 amino acids. In germline, CDR1 is SGHRS, CDR2 YFSETQ. The V end lost 1 base, the J end lost 3 bases, and 11 bases lay between the germline ends. CDR3 in DNA: TGCGCCAGCAGCTTGACAGGAGGACACAATCAGCCCCAGCATTTT. The encoded protein is CASSLTGGHNQPQHF. The entire variable domain, with the rest obtained from reference TRBV5-1 and TRBJ1-5, is as follows: KAGVTQTPRYLIKTRGQQVTLSCSPISGHRSVSWYQQTPGQGLQFLFEYFSETQRNKGNFPGRFSGRQFSNSRSEMNVSTLELGDSALYLCASSLTGGHNQPQHFGDGTRLSIL.

The chain carries TRBV9 and TRBJ2-1; 13 bases map to TRBD2. CDR1 is SGDLS and CDR2 is YYNGEE in the germline V gene. The CDR3 contains 17 residues. The V and J ends lost 3 bases and 8 bases, in that order; junction bases with no gene match: 11. The CDR3 here is CASSDLTGLAGADEQFF. For the CDR3, the DNA is TGTGCCAGCAGCGACCTGACTGGACTAGCGGGAGCCGATGAGCAGTTCTTC.

In its sample, this clonotype was seen a few times. The chain carries TRBV5-1 and TRBJ2-7, with TRBD2 identical over 8 bases. Trimming removed 2 bases from V and 5 bases from J; junction bases left unmatched: 9. The CDR3 is 15 amino acids. Germline V lookup: CDR1 SGHRS, CDR2 YFSETQ. CDR3 loop: CASSFSSGGPHEQYF. CDR3 coding DNA: TGCGCCAGCAGCTTTTCTTCGGGAGGGCCCCACGAGCAGTACTTC.

The V gene is TRBV9, the J gene TRBJ2-1; TRBD2 matches at 13 bases. This CDR3 comprises 18 residues. CDR1 and CDR2 (germline): SGDLS, YYNGEE. Unmatched junction bases numbered 4, after V lost 0 bases and J lost 1 base. CDR3 coding DNA: TGTGCCAGCAGCGTAGGGACTAGCGGGAGAGGATCCTACAATGAGCAGTTCTTC. Protein product: CASSVGTSGRGSYNEQFF.

This sequence joins TRBV29-1 and TRBJ2-1, with D uncertain. V was shortened by 6 bases and J by 7 bases, with 1 base between the two germline ends. CDR1 is SQVTM and CDR2 is ANQGSEA in the germline V gene. The CDR3 consists of 8 residues. CDR3 in DNA: TGCAGCGTAAATGAGCAGTTCTTC. This translates into CSVNEQFF.

V usage is TRBV7-2 and J usage is TRBJ2-7; 8 bases agree with TRBD2. The end of the DNA fits TRBJ2-5 better, so the J call may be wrong. The germline CDR1 and CDR2 sequences are SGHTA and FQGNSA. This CDR3 region has 14 residues. CDR3 nucleotides: TGTGCCAGCAGCTTCGCTAGCGGGCTCGAGACCCAGTACTTC. This gives the protein CASSFASGLETQYF.

The J gene is TRBJ2-5, the V gene TRBV20-1, with TRBD1 matching 7 bases. The J segment lost 1 base and the V segment lost 6 bases, leaving 5 bases of the junction unmatched. The CDR3 contains 13 residues. From germline, CDR1 is DFQATT and CDR2 SNEGSKA (reference sequence). CDR3: CSAQGQTQETQYF. The CDR3 bases are TGCAGTGCCCAGGGACAGACCCAAGAGACCCAGTACTTC.

This clonotype has more than one count but fewer than ten. J is TRBJ2-1 and V is TRBV29-1; possibly TRBD1 for D (6 bases). The germline V gene has CDR1 SQVTM and CDR2 ANQGSEA. Deletions cut 4 bases from V and 8 bases from J, with 9 bases between. The CDR3 is 11 residues long. The CDR3 sequence: CSVGTEYEQFF. DNA for the CDR3: TGCAGCGTTGGGACAGAATATGAGCAGTTCTTC.

This clonotype was seen only a few times. V gene TRBV12-3 or TRBV12-4 combines with J gene TRBJ2-3, with D tentatively TRBD1 (6 bases). V lost 3 bases and J lost 13, with 14 bases in between. CDR3 size: 12 residues. The CDR3 here is CASSFEQGLKYF. In DNA form, the CDR3 reads TGTGCCAGCAGTTTCGAACAGGGATTGAAGTATTTT.

V usage is TRBV11-1 and J usage is TRBJ2-1; 14 bases are shared with TRBD2. The CDR3 sequence is 21 residues long. Germline CDR1 and CDR2: SGHAT and FQDESV (reference sequence). V was pared by 5 bases and J by 2 bases, with 17 bases of the junction left unmatched. The CDR3 spells CASSPQAPGLAGGGAYNEQFF. CDR3 DNA: TGTGCCAGCAGCCCCCAAGCCCCCGGACTAGCGGGGGGCGGAGCCTACAATGAGCAGTTCTTC. Full variable domain (remainder filled in from reference TRBV11-1 and TRBJ2-1): EAEVAQSPRYKITEKSQAVAFWCDPISGHATLYWYRQILGQGPELLVQFQDESVVDDSQLPKDRFSAERLKGVDSTLKIQPAELGDSAMYLCASSPQAPGLAGGGAYNEQFFGPGTRLTVL.

The gene calls are TRBV7-2 and TRBJ1-2, with D hard to call. CDR1 is SGHTA and CDR2 is FQGNSA in the germline V gene. V was clipped by 3 bases and J by 3 bases, with 5 bases between them. The CDR3 spans 12 residues. This chain's CDR3 is CASSFTDYGYTF. DNA of the CDR3: TGTGCCAGCAGCTTTACGGACTATGGCTACACCTTC.

This clonotype was counted between two and nine times. CDR3 sequence reads: CASSTTGLAGGTQFF. CDR3 nucleotide sequence: TGTGCCAGCAGTACAACGGGACTAGCGGGAGGGACGCAGTTCTTC. V and J are TRBV6-5 and TRBJ2-1; TRBD2 agrees at 16 bases. This CDR3 is 15 amino acids long. In germline, CDR1 is MNHEY, CDR2 SVGAGI. J was trimmed by 12 bases and V by 5 bases; bases with no gene match: 7.

The chain is built from TRBV7-3 and TRBJ2-1; D remains ambiguous. Germline V CDR1 and CDR2: SGHTA, FQGTGA. The V end was cut by 4 bases, the J end by 3 bases, with 10 bases between. The CDR3 consists of 14 residues. The CDR3 reads CASSSVHGYNEQFF. The CDR3 DNA reads TGTGCCAGCAGCTCCGTCCACGGCTACAATGAGCAGTTCTTC.

The V gene is TRBV9, the J gene TRBJ2-3; 8 positions match TRBD2. Germline lookup yields CDR1 SGDLS and CDR2 YYNGEE. Unmatched junction bases numbered 3, after V lost 3 bases and J lost 0 bases. The CDR3 consists of 15 residues. In DNA, the CDR3 is TGTGCCAGCAGCGCGGGGGGGGCGAGCACAGATACGCAGTATTTT. Protein sequence: CASSAGGASTDTQYF.

The V call is TRBV20-1, the J call TRBJ2-4, with D possibly TRBD1 on 6 matching bases. This CDR3 has 14 amino acids. V was clipped by 5 bases and J by 0 bases, with 11 bases between them. Germline V gene lookup returns CDR1 DFQATT and CDR2 SNEGSKA (reference sequence). The CDR3 protein is CSAGQILAKNIQYF. As DNA, the CDR3 is TGCAGTGCTGGACAGATACTAGCCAAAAACATTCAGTACTTC.

This clonotype was observed a handful of times. The chain has TRBV6-6 and TRBJ2-3, with TRBD1 matching 8 bases. The CDR3 contains 16 residues. The V gene end was trimmed by 4 bases and the J gene end by 4 bases; junction bases not matched to a gene: 10. Per germline, CDR1 MNHNY and CDR2 SVGAGI (reference sequence). CDR3 loop: CASSFPDRAPPDTQYF. CDR3 DNA: TGTGCCAGCAGTTTTCCGGACAGGGCCCCCCCAGATACGCAGTATTTT.

This sequence joins TRBV7-9 and TRBJ1-1; maybe TRBD1 (5 bases). The length of the CDR3 is 15 residues. Per the germline V gene, CDR1 is SEHNR and CDR2 is FQNEAQ (reference sequence). The V and J ends lost 5 bases and 3 bases respectively, with 16 bases between them. CDR3 protein: CASSPQDGGDTEAFF. The CDR3, as DNA: TGTGCCAGCAGCCCCCAGGACGGGGGGGACACTGAAGCTTTCTTT. The whole variable domain, remainder taken from reference TRBV7-9 and TRBJ1-1, is DTGVSQNPRHKITKRGQNVTFRCDPISEHNRLYWYRQTLGQGPEFLTYFQNEAQLEKSRLLSDRFSAERPKGSFSTLEIQRTEQGDSAMYLCASSPQDGGDTEAFFGQGTRLTVV.

This clonotype was detected only a few times. The chain uses TRBV27 and TRBJ1-5; 9 positions match TRBD1. Germline V gives CDR1 MNHEY, CDR2 SMNVEV (reference sequence). This CDR3 region has 14 residues. J was trimmed by 4 bases and V by 8 bases; bases with no gene match: 6. In DNA, the CDR3 is TGTGCCAGCTTTCGACAGGGGGTGAATCAGCCCCAGCATTTT. Protein product: CASFRQGVNQPQHF.